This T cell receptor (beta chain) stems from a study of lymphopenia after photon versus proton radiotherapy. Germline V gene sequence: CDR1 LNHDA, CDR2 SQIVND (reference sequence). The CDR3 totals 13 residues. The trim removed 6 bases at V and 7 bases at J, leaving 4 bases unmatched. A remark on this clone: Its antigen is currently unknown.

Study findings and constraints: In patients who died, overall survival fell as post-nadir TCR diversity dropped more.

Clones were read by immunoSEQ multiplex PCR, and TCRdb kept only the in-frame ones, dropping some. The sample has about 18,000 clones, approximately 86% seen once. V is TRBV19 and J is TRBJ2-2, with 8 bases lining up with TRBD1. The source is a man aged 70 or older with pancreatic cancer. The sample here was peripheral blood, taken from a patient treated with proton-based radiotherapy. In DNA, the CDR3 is TGTGCCAGTAGGACAGGGGTCTTCGGGGAGCTGTTTTTT. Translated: CASRTGVFGELFF.